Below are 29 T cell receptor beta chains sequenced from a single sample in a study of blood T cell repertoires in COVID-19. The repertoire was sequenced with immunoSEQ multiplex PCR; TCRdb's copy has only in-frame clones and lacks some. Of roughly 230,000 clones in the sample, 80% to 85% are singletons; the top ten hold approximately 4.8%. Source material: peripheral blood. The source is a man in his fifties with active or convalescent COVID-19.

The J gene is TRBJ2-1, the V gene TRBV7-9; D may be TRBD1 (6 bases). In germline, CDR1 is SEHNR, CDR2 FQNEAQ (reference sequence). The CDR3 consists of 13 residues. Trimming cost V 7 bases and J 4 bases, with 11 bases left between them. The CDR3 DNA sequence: TGTGCCAGCACCTGGGGGCAGTACAATGAGCAGTTCTTC. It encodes CASTWGQYNEQFF.

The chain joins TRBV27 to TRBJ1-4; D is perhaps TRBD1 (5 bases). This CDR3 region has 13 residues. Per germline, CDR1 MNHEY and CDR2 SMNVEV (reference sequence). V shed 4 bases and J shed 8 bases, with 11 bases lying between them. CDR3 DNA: TGTGCCAGCAGTTGGTCAAGGGGCGAAAAACTGTTTTTT. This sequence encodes CASSWSRGEKLFF.

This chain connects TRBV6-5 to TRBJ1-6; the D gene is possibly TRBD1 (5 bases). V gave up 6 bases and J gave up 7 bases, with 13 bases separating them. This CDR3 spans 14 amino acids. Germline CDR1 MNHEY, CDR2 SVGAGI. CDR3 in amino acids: CASRSIGVNSPLHF. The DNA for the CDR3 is TGTGCCAGCAGGTCGATAGGGGTGAATTCACCCCTCCACTTT.

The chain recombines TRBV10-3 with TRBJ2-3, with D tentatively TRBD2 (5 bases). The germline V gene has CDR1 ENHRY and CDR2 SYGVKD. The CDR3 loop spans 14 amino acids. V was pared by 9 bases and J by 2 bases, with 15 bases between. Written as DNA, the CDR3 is TGTGCCATTAGGGAGCCCCGCGTCACAGATACGCAGTATTTT. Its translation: CAIREPRVTDTQYF.

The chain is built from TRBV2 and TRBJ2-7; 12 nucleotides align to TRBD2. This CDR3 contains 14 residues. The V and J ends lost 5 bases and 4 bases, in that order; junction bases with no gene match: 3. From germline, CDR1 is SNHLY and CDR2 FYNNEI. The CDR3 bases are TGTGCCAGCAGTCCTAGCGGGGGGGAGTACGAGCAGTACTTC. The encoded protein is CASSPSGGEYEQYF. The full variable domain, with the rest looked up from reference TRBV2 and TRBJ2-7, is EPEVTQTPSHQVTQMGQEVILRCVPISNHLYFYWYRQILGQKVEFLVSFYNNEISEKSEIFDDQFSVERPDGSNFTLKIRSTKLEDSAMYFCASSPSGGEYEQYFGPGTRLTVT.

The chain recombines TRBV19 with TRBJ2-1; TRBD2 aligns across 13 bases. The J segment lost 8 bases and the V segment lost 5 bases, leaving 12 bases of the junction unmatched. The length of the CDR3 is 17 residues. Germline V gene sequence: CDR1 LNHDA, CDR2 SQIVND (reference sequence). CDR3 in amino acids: CASSSTRLAGGLDEQFF. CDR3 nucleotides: TGTGCCAGTAGTTCGACCAGACTAGCGGGGGGCCTCGATGAGCAGTTCTTC.

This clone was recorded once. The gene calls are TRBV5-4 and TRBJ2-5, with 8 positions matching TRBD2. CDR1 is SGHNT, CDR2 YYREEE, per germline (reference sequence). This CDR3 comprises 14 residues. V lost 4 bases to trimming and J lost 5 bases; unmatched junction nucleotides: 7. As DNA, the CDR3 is TGTGCCAGCAGCGCAGCGGGGGTCGGGGAGACCCAGTACTTC. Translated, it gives CASSAAGVGETQYF.

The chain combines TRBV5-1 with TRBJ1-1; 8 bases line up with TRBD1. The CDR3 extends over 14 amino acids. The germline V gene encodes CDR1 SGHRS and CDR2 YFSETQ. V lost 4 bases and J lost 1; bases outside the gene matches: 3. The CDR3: CASSAGTGNTEAFF. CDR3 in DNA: TGCGCCAGCAGCGCCGGGACAGGGAACACTGAAGCTTTCTTT. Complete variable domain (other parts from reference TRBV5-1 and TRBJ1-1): KAGVTQTPRYLIKTRGQQVTLSCSPISGHRSVSWYQQTPGQGLQFLFEYFSETQRNKGNFPGRFSGRQFSNSRSEMNVSTLELGDSALYLCASSAGTGNTEAFFGQGTRLTVV.

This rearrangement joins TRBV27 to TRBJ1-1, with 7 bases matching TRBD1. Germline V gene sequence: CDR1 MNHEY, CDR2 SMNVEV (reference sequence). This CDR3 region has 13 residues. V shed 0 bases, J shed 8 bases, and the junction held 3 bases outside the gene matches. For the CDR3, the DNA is TGTGCCAGCAGTTTATCGGCCAGGGGGGAAGCTTTCTTT. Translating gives CASSLSARGEAFF.

The CDR3 nucleotides read TGTGCCAGCTCACCACCTACGACTAGCGGGGGATCCGAGCAGTACTTC. Amino acid sequence: CASSPPTTSGGSEQYF. The rearrangement links TRBV18 to TRBJ2-7, with TRBD2 matching over 12 bases. With V trimmed by 0 bases and J by 6 bases, 6 bases remained unmatched. CDR1 and CDR2 (germline): KGHSH, LQKENI. The CDR3 consists of 16 residues.

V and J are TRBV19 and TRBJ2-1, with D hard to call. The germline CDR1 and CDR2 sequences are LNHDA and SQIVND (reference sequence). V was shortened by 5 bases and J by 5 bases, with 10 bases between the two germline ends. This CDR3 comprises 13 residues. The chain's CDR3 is CASSPHRDNEQFF. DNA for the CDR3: TGTGCCAGTAGTCCCCACAGAGACAATGAGCAGTTCTTC. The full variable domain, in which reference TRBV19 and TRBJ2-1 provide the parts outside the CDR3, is DGGITQSPKYLFRKEGQNVTLSCEQNLNHDAMYWYRQDPGQGLRLIYYSQIVNDFQKGDIAEGYSVSREKKESFPLTVTSAQKNPTAFYLCASSPHRDNEQFFGPGTRLTVL.

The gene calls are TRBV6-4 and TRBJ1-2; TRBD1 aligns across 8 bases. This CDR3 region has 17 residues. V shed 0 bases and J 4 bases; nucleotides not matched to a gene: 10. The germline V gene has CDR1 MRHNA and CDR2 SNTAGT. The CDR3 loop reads CASSDSSGDRTLYGYTF. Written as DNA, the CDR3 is TGTGCCAGCAGTGACTCGAGTGGGGACAGGACTCTCTATGGCTACACCTTC.

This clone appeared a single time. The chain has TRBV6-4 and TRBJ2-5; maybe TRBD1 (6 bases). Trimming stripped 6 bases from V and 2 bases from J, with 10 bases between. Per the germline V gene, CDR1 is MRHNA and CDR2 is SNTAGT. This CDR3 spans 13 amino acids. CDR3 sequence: CASSRDIQETQYF. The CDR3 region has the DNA TGTGCCAGCAGCCGGGACATTCAAGAGACCCAGTACTTC.

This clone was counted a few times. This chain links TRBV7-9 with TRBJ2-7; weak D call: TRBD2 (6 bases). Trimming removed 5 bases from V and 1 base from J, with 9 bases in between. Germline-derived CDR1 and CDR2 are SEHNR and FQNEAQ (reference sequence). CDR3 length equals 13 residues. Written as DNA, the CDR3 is TGTGCCAGCAGCCGCGGGGAGTCCTACGAGCAGTACTTC. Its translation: CASSRGESYEQYF.

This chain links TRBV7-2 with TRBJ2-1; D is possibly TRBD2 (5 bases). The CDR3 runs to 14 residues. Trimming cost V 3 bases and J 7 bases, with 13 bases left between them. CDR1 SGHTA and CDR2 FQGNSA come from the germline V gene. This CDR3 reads CASSFVGVWNEQFF. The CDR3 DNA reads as TGTGCCAGCAGCTTCGTCGGGGTTTGGAATGAGCAGTTCTTC.

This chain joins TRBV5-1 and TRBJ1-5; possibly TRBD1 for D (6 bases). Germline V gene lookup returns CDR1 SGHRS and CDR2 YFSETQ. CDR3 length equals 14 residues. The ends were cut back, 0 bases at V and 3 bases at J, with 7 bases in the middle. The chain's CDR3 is CASSLGQVNQPQHF. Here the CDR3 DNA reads TGCGCCAGCAGCTTGGGACAGGTCAATCAGCCCCAGCATTTT.

CDR3 loop: CASRARGGATNEKLFF. DNA of the CDR3: TGTGCCAGTAGAGCCCGCGGGGGAGCAACTAATGAAAAACTGTTTTTT. V gene TRBV19 combines with J gene TRBJ1-4; tentatively, D is TRBD1 (5 bases). The V end lost 6 bases, the J end lost 0 bases, and 14 bases lay between the germline ends. From germline, CDR1 is LNHDA and CDR2 SQIVND (reference sequence). The CDR3 extends over 16 amino acids.

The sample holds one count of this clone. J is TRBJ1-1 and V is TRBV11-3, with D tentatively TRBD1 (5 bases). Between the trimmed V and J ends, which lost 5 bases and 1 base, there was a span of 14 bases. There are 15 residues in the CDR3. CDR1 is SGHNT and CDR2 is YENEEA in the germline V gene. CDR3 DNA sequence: TGTGCCAGCAGCCCCGGGGGGGGAAAGAACACTGAAGCTTTCTTT. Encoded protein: CASSPGGGKNTEAFF.

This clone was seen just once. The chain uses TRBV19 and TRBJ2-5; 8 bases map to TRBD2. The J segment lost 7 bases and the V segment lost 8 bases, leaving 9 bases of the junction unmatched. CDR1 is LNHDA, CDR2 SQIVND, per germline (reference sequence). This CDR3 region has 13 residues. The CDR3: CASSSNGGGTQYF. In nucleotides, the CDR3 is TGTGCCAGTTCCTCTAACGGGGGGGGGACCCAGTACTTC.

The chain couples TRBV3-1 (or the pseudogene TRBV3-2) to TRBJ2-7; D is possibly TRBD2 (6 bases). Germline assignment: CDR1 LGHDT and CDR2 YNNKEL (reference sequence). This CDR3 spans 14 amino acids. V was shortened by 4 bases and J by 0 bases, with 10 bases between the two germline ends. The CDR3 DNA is TGTGCCAGCAGCCGCCCGGGACTCTCCTACGAGCAGTACTTC. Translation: CASSRPGLSYEQYF.

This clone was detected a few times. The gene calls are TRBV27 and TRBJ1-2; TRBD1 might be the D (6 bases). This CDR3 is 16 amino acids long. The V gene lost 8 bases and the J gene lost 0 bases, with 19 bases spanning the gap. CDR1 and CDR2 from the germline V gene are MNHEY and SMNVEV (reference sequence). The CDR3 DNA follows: TGTGCCAGCGGATCCCATATAGGGGGATCTAACTATGGCTACACCTTC. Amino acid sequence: CASGSHIGGSNYGYTF.

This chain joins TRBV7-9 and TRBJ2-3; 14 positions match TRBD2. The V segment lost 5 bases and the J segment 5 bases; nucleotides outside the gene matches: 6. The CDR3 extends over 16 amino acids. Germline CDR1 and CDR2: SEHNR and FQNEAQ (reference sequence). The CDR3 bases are TGTGCCAGCAGCCCTCGACTAGCGGGGGGGCTAGATACGCAGTATTTT. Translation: CASSPRLAGGLDTQYF.

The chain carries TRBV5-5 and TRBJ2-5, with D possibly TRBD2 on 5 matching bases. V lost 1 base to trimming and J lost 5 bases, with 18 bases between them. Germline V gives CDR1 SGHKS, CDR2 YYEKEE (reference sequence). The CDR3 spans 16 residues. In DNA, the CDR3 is TGTGCCAGCAGCTTGTACCCCGCGTGGGCGGGCGAGACCCAGTACTTC. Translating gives CASSLYPAWAGETQYF.

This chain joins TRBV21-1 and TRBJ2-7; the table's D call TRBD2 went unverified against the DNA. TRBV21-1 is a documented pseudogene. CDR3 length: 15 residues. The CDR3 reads CASSSPVAGYYEQYF. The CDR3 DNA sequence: TGTGCCAGCAGCTCCCCGGTAGCGGGGTACTACGAGCAGTACTTC.

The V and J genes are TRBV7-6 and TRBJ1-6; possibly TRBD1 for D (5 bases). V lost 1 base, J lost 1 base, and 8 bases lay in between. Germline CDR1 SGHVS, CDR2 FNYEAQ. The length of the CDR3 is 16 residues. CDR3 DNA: TGTGCCAGCAGCTTAGAGGGGCAGTCCTATAATTCACCCCTCCACTTT. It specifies CASSLEGQSYNSPLHF.

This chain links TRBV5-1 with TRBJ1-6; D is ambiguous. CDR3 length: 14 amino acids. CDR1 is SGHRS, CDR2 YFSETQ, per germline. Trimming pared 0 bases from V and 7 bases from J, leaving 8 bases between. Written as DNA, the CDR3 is TGCGCCAGCAGCTTGGAAGGGAGCAATTCACCCCTCCACTTT. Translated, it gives CASSLEGSNSPLHF.

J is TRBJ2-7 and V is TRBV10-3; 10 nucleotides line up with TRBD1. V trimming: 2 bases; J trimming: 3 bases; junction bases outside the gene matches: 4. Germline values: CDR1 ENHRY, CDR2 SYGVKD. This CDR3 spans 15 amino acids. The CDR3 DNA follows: TGTGCCATCAGTGAGGGACAGGGGGTTCTCTACGAGCAGTACTTC. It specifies CAISEGQGVLYEQYF.

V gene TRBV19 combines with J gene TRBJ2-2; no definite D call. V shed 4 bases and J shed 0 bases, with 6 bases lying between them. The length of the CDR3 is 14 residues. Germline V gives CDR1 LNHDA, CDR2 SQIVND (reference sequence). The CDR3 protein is CASSSRTNTGELFF. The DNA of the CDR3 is TGTGCCAGTAGTAGCAGGACGAACACCGGGGAGCTGTTTTTT.

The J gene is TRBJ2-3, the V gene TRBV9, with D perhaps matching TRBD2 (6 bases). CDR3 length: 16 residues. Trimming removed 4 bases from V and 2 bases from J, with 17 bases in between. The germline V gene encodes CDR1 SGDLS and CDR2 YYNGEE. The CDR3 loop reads CASSPRAGTATDTQYF. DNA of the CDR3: TGTGCCAGCAGCCCTCGGGCGGGGACTGCCACAGATACGCAGTATTTT. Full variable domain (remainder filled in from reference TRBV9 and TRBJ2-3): DSGVTQTPKHLITATGQRVTLRCSPRSGDLSVYWYQQSLDQGLQFLIQYYNGEERAKGNILERFSAQQFPDLHSELNLSSLELGDSALYFCASSPRAGTATDTQYFGPGTRLTVL.